This T cell receptor beta chain originates from a study of CD8+ T cells in alopecia areata. Whole-study context: Tofacitinib exposure lasted 6 to 18 months, followed by 6 months off drug.

Germline V lookup: CDR1 SNHLY, CDR2 FYNNEI. V was clipped by 7 bases and J by 4 bases; unmatched bases: 13. This CDR3 is built from 17 residues. General study results and limits: Sequencing of scalp samples also captures resident alphabeta T cells of normal skin.

RNA extraction was followed by reverse transcription into cDNA, which acted as the sequencing template. The assay was immunoSEQ multiplex PCR, and TCRdb's table has in-frame clones only and misses some. The sample lists 110,000 to 150,000 clones; roughly 53% were seen once. A few counts support this clone. Its target is unknown. Obtained from alopecia areata patients were lesional scalp punch biopsies along with peripheral blood. Cell sorting was applied to PBMCs, and CD4+ and CD8+ T cells were collected. The chain combines TRBV2 with TRBJ2-5; 12 bases line up with TRBD2. The origin of this receptor is a human donor with alopecia areata. The sample was CD4+ T cells sorted from blood, taken at week 0. In DNA, the CDR3 is TGTGCCAGCAAAAGACTAGCGGGGGCGCCAGGTCCAGAGACCCAGTACTTC. It is translated as CASKRLAGAPGPETQYF.